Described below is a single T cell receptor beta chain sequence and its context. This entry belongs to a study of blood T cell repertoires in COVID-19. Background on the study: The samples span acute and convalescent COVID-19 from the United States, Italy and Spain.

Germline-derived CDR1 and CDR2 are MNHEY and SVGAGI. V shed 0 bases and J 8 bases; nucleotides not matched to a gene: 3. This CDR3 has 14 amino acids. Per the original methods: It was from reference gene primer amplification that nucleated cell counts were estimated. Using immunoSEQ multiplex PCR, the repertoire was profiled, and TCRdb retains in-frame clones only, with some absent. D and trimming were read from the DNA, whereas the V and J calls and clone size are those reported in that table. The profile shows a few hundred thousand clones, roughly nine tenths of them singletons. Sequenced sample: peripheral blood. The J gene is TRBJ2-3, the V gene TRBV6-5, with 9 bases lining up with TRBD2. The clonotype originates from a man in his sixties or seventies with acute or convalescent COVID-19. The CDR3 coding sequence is TGTGCCAGCAGTTACTCTAGCGGGAGATCTACGCAGTATTTT. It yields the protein CASSYSSGRSTQYF.